These T cell receptor beta chains were read from a single sample in a study of blood T cell repertoires in COVID-19. TCRdb's table, derived via immunoSEQ multiplex PCR, lists solely in-frame clones and lacks some. The profile shows roughly 280,000 clones, less than 90% of them singletons. The sample taken for sequencing was PBMCs or T cells enriched from blood (not recorded which). The source is a woman aged 45 to 65 who had recovered from COVID-19. CDR3s include the opening cysteine and the closing phenylalanine or tryptophan. D genes are given only for firm matches. Where a row states a size, it is once, few, many or the class of an expanded clone; other rows omit it.

d_call	clone_size	v_call	cdr3_length	j_call	cdr3_aa	cdr3_nt
TRBD1	few	TRBV7-2	15	TRBJ2-5	CASSLDGRGRETQYF	TGTGCCAGCAGCTTAGACGGCAGGGGGCGGGAGACCCAGTACTTC
NA	NA	TRBV28	13	TRBJ1-5	CASSLHRNQPQHF	TGTGCCAGCAGTCTCCACAGAAATCAGCCCCAGCATTTT
NA	NA	TRBV9	16	TRBJ1-6	CASSALTGPPRSPLHF	TGTGCCAGCAGCGCCTTGACAGGTCCCCCTAGGTCACCCCTCCACTTT
NA	NA	TRBV12-3/TRBV12-4	12	TRBJ1-2	CATQNWGGGYTF	TGTGCCACCCAAAATTGGGGAGGTGGCTACACCTTC
NA	NA	TRBV6-4	16	TRBJ1-5	CASSDLRNRGNQPQHF	TGTGCCAGCAGTGACCTCAGAAACAGGGGCAATCAGCCCCAGCATTTT
NA	once	TRBV4-2	13	TRBJ1-5	CASSPGGSQPQHF	TGTGCCAGCAGCCCAGGTGGTTCACAGCCCCAGCATTTT
NA	NA	TRBV29-1	15	TRBJ1-1	CSSKGPRGGNTEAFF	TGCAGCTCTAAAGGGCCAAGAGGGGGGAACACTGAAGCTTTCTTT
NA	NA	TRBV5-6	15	TRBJ2-5	CASSDEIAVQETQYF	TGTGCCAGCAGCGATGAAATAGCGGTCCAAGAGACCCAGTACTTC
NA	NA	TRBV7-2	14	TRBJ1-2	CASSLAGVGYGYTF	TGTGCCAGCAGCTTAGCAGGGGTCGGCTATGGCTACACCTTC
NA	NA	TRBV30	16	TRBJ1-4	CAWRERIQGSNEKLFF	TGTGCCTGGAGGGAACGAATACAGGGTTCTAATGAAAAACTGTTTTTT
TRBD2	NA	TRBV18	15	TRBJ2-3	CASTRTSGATDTQYF	TGTGCCAGCACCCGGACTAGCGGAGCCACAGATACGCAGTATTTT
NA	once	TRBV9	16	TRBJ1-4	CASSVGLLAGEEKLFF	TGTGCCAGCAGCGTTGGGTTGCTAGCAGGGGAAGAAAAACTGTTTTTT
NA	NA	TRBV7-2	14	TRBJ2-5	CASGPFRYQETQYF	TGTGCCAGCGGGCCTTTCAGATACCAAGAGACCCAGTACTTC
TRBD1	NA	TRBV2	18	TRBJ1-3	CASTKRGQGITYGNTIYF	TGTGCCAGCACCAAACGGGGACAGGGCATCACCTATGGAAACACCATATATTTT
TRBD2	NA	TRBV9	18	TRBJ2-3	CASTSTPGLAGGPDTQYF	TGTGCCAGCACCTCCACTCCGGGACTAGCGGGAGGACCAGATACGCAGTATTTT
TRBD2	NA	TRBV19	15	TRBJ2-7	CASKGLAGGPGEQYF	TGTGCCAGCAAGGGACTAGCGGGAGGGCCAGGCGAGCAGTACTTC
NA	NA	TRBV5-1	16	TRBJ1-2	CASSSLTRRGNYGYTF	TGCGCCAGCAGCTCACTTACTAGGAGAGGTAACTATGGCTACACCTTC
TRBD2	NA	TRBV7-9	15	TRBJ2-3	CASCSGLAPTDTQYF	TGTGCCAGCTGCAGTGGACTAGCCCCCACGGATACGCAGTATTTT
NA	NA	TRBV5-1	13	TRBJ1-1	CASSSQLNTEAFF	TGCGCCAGCAGCTCTCAGTTGAACACTGAAGCTTTCTTT
TRBD1	NA	TRBV30	14	TRBJ1-1	CAWSLGQILAEAFF	TGTGCCTGGAGTTTGGGACAGATTCTCGCTGAAGCTTTCTTT
NA	NA	TRBV7-2	16	TRBJ2-2	CASDLRAGSNTGELFF	TGTGCCAGCGACTTGAGGGCCGGGAGTAACACCGGGGAGCTGTTTTTT
NA	once	TRBV15	16	TRBJ1-2	CATSRDQWQGWGGYTF	TGTGCCACCAGCAGAGACCAATGGCAGGGCTGGGGTGGCTACACCTTC
NA	NA	TRBV28	13	TRBJ1-1	CASSPAGRTEAFF	TGTGCCAGCAGTCCGGCCGGGAGGACTGAAGCTTTCTTT
NA	NA	TRBV27	18	TRBJ1-2	CASSLDPRRTSANYGYTF	TGTGCCAGCAGTTTAGACCCTAGAAGAACGTCAGCTAACTATGGCTACACCTTC
TRBD1	NA	TRBV7-2	17	TRBJ1-1	CASSLERQGVGGNEAFF	TGTGCCAGCAGCTTAGAGAGGCAGGGGGTAGGAGGTAATGAAGCTTTCTTT
TRBD1	NA	TRBV18	15	TRBJ1-1	CASSPPGTGNTEAFF	TGTGCCAGCTCCCCCCCCGGGACAGGGAACACTGAAGCTTTCTTT
TRBD1	few	TRBV7-3	15	TRBJ2-1	CASSPDRAPYNEQFF	TGTGCCAGCAGCCCCGACAGGGCTCCCTACAATGAGCAGTTCTTC
TRBD1	NA	TRBV18	16	TRBJ1-5	CASSLGGQGANQPQHF	TGTGCCAGCTCGCTCGGGGGACAGGGGGCGAATCAGCCCCAGCATTTT
NA	NA	TRBV5-4	13	TRBJ1-5	CASSLQGYQPQHF	TGTGCCAGCAGCTTGCAGGGGTATCAGCCCCAGCATTTT
TRBD1	NA	TRBV28	15	TRBJ1-1	CASRLEDRENTEAFF	TGTGCCAGCAGGCTTGAGGACAGGGAGAACACTGAAGCTTTCTTT
NA	NA	TRBV3-1/TRBV3-2	13	TRBJ1-6	CASSQDPGSPLHF	TGTGCCAGCAGCCAAGATCCGGGATCACCCCTCCACTTT
NA	NA	TRBV28	11	TRBJ1-6	CASSIGSPLHF	TGTGCCAGCAGCATCGGTTCACCCCTCCACTTT
NA	few	TRBV28	14	TRBJ1-2	CASSLYQGNYGYTF	TGTGCCAGCAGTTTATATCAGGGGAACTATGGCTACACCTTC
NA	NA	TRBV4-1	16	TRBJ1-2	CASSQQLAGLNYGYTF	TGCGCCAGCAGCCAGCAGTTAGCCGGCCTTAACTATGGCTACACCTTC
NA	NA	TRBV4-1	17	TRBJ1-2	CASSQDPLDSINYGYTF	TGCGCCAGCAGCCAAGACCCATTGGACAGCATTAACTATGGCTACACCTTC
NA	NA	TRBV20-1	13	TRBJ2-1	CSASERPTNEQFF	TGCAGTGCTAGTGAGCGTCCCACCAATGAGCAGTTCTTC
NA	NA	TRBV9	15	TRBJ1-4	CASSGGGGSNEKLFF	TGTGCCAGCAGCGGCGGTGGGGGGTCTAATGAAAAACTGTTTTTT
NA	NA	TRBV11-2	17	TRBJ2-1	CASSLVSGTQVTMKQFF	TGTGCCAGCAGCTTAGTCTCCGGGACTCAGGTTACAATGAAGCAGTTCTTC
NA	NA	TRBV6-5	14	TRBJ2-3	CASLSAGSTDTQYF	TGTGCCAGCCTCTCCGCAGGGAGCACAGATACGCAGTATTTT
NA	NA	TRBV19	14	TRBJ1-4	CASSISGVDEKLFF	TGTGCCAGTAGTATCAGCGGGGTTGATGAAAAACTGTTTTTT
TRBD1	NA	TRBV7-8	16	TRBJ1-5	CASSPRDRGDVGPQHF	TGTGCCAGCAGCCCCCGGGACAGGGGGGACGTCGGGCCCCAGCATTTT
TRBD1	NA	TRBV5-1	15	TRBJ1-1	CASSPGQAGGTEAFF	TGCGCCAGCAGCCCGGGACAGGCTGGGGGGACTGAAGCTTTCTTT
NA	NA	TRBV9	15	TRBJ2-2	CASSPGLSKTGELFF	TGTGCCAGCAGTCCGGGACTCTCTAAGACGGGGGAGCTGTTTTTT
TRBD1	NA	TRBV4-3	17	TRBJ1-3	CASSQGAGTADGNTIYF	TGCGCCAGCAGCCAAGGCGCCGGGACAGCCGATGGAAACACCATATATTTT
TRBD2	NA	TRBV5-5	15	TRBJ2-7	CASSPRASGFYEQYF	TGTGCCAGCAGCCCCCGGGCTAGCGGGTTCTACGAGCAGTACTTC